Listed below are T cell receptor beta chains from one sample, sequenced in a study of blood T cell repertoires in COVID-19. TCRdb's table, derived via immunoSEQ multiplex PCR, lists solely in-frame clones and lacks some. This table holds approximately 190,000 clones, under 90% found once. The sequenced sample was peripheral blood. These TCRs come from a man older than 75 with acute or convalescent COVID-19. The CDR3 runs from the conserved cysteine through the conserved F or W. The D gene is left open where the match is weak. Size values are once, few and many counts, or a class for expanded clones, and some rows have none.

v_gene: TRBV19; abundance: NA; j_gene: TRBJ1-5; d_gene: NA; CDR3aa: CASSPGQGRNQPQHF; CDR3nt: TGTGCCAGTAGTCCGGGACAAGGCCGCAATCAGCCCCAGCATTTT
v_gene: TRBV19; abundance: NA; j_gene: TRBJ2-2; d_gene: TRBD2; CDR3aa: CASSTSGRATGELFF; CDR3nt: TGTGCCAGTAGCACCAGCGGGAGGGCCACCGGGGAGCTGTTTTTT
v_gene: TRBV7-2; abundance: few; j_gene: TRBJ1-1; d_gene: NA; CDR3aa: CASSWLASNTEAFF; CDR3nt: TGTGCCAGCAGCTGGTTGGCCTCGAACACTGAAGCTTTCTTT
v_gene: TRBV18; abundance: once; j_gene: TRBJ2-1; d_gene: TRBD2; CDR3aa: CASSPQGTSSYNEQFF; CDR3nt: TGTGCCAGCTCACCTCAAGGGACTAGCTCCTACAATGAGCAGTTCTTC
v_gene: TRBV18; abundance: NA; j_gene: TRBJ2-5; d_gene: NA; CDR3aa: CASSPSGNSQETQYF; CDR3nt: TGTGCCAGCTCACCTTCGGGAAACAGCCAAGAGACCCAGTACTTC
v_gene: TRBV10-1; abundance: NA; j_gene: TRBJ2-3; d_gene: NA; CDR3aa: CASGMAGPTDTQYF; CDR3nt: TGCGCCAGCGGGATGGCAGGGCCCACAGATACGCAGTATTTT
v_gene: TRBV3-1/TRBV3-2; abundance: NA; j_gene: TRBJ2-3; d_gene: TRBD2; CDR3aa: CASSQDLWVAGGTDTQYF; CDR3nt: TGTGCCAGCAGCCAAGATCTGTGGGTCGCGGGAGGGACAGATACGCAGTATTTT
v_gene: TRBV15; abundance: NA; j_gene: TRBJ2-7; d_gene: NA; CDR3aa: CATSRATFYEQYF; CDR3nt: TGTGCCACCAGCAGGGCCACCTTCTACGAGCAGTACTTC
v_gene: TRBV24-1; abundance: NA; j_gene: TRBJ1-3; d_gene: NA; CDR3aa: CATDRVGGAGNTIYF; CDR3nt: TGTGCCACAGATCGAGTCGGGGGAGCCGGAAACACCATATATTTT
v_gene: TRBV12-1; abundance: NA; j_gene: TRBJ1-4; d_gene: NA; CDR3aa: CASSFRTGPNEKLFF; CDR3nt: TGTGCCAGCAGCTTTCGGACAGGCCCTAATGAAAAACTGTTTTTT
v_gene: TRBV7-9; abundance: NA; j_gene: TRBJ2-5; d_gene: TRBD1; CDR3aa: CASSPGTGVGETQYF; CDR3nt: TGTGCCAGCAGCCCCGGGACAGGGGTGGGGGAGACCCAGTACTTC
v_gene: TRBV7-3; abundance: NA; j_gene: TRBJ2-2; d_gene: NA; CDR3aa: CASSLHGNTGELFF; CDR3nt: TGTGCCAGCAGCTTGCACGGGAACACCGGGGAGCTGTTTTTT
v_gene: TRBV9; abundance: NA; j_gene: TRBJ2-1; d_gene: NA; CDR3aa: CASSVAGGGSYNEQFF; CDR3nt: TGTGCCAGCAGCGTAGCAGGGGGAGGCTCCTACAATGAGCAGTTCTTC
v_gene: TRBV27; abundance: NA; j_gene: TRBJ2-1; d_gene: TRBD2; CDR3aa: CASSLGLGNNEQFF; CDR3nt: TGTGCCAGCAGTCTGGGACTAGGTAACAATGAGCAGTTCTTC
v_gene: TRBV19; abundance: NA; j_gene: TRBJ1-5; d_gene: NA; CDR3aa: CASRPGTAGGGNQPQHF; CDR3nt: TGTGCCAGCCGACCCGGTACCGCGGGGGGGGGCAATCAGCCCCAGCATTTT
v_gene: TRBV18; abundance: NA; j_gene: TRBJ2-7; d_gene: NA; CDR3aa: CASSQDSAYEQYF; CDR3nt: TGTGCCAGCTCACAGGACAGTGCCTACGAGCAGTACTTC
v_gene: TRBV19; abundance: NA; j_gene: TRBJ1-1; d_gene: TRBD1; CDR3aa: CASSWTGGLAFF; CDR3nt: TGTGCCAGTAGTTGGACAGGGGGTTTAGCTTTCTTT
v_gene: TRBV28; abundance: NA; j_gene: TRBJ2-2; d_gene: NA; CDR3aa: CASSLGLFNTGELFF; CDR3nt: TGTGCCAGCAGTTTAGGGCTCTTCAACACCGGGGAGCTGTTTTTT
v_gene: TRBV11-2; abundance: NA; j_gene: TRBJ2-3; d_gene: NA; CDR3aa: CASSLGGEADTQYF; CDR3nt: TGTGCCAGCAGCTTAGGGGGAGAGGCAGATACGCAGTATTTT
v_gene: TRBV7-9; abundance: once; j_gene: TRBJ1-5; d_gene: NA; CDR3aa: CASSHDQYSNQPQHF; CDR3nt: TGTGCCAGCAGCCATGATCAGTATAGCAATCAGCCCCAGCATTTT
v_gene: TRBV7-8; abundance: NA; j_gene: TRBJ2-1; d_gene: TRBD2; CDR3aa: CASRMREYNEQFF; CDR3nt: TGTGCCAGCAGAATGCGGGAGTACAATGAGCAGTTCTTC
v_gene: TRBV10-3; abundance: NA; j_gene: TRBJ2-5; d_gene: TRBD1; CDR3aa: CAIGPGGLETQYF; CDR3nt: TGTGCCATCGGCCCAGGGGGTCTCGAGACCCAGTACTTC
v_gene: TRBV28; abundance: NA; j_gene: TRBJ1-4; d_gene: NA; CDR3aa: CASSLSTNEKLFF; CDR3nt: TGTGCCAGCAGTTTATCGACTAATGAAAAACTGTTTTTT
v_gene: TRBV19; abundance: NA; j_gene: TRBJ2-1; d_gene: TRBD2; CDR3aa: CASREVSGRAYNEQFF; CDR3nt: TGTGCCAGTAGGGAGGTAAGCGGGAGGGCCTACAATGAGCAGTTCTTC
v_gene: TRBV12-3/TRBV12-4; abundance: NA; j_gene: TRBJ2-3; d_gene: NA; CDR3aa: CASSSGTIDTQYF; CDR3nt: TGTGCCAGCAGTTCCGGGACAATAGATACGCAGTATTTT
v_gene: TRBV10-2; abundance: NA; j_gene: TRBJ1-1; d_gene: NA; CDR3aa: CATKFGVNTEAFF; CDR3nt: TGCGCCACCAAATTCGGGGTGAACACTGAAGCTTTCTTT
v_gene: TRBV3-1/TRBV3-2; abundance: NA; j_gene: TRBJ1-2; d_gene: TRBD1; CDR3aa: CASSQGTGAGYTF; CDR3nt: TGTGCCAGCAGCCAGGGGACAGGGGCGGGCTACACCTTC
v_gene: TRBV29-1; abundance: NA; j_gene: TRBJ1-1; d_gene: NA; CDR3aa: CSSTGPSGTVNTEAFF; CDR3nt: TGCAGCTCCACTGGCCCTAGCGGGACTGTGAACACTGAAGCTTTCTTT
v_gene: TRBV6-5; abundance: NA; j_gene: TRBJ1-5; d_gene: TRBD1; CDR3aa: CASRGQGEQPQHF; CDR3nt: TGTGCCAGCAGGGGACAGGGAGAACAGCCCCAGCATTTT
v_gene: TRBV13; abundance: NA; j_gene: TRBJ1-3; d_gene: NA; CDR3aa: CASSLTGTGNTIYF; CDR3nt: TGTGCCAGCAGCTTAACAGGGACAGGAAACACCATATATTTT
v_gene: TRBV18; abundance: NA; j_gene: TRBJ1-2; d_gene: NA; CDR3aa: CASSPNREGSYGYTF; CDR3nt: TGTGCCAGCTCACCCAACAGGGAGGGGTCGTATGGCTACACCTTC
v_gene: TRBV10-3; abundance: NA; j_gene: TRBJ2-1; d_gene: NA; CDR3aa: CAISPLQYEQFF; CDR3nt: TGTGCCATCAGTCCTTTACAGTATGAGCAGTTCTTC
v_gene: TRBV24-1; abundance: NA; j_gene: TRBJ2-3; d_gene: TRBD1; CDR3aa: CATSDPGTGDTDTQYF; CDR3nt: TGTGCCACCAGTGACCCTGGGACAGGGGACACAGATACGCAGTATTTT
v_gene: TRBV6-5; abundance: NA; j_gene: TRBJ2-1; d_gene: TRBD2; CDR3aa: CASLLAGAKDEQFF; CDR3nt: TGTGCCAGCCTCCTAGCGGGAGCTAAAGATGAGCAGTTCTTC
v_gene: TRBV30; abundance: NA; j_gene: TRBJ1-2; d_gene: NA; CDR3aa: CAWSVWGRDGYTF; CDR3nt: TGTGCCTGGAGTGTTTGGGGGAGGGATGGCTACACCTTC
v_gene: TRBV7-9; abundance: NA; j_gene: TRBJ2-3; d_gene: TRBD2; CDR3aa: CASSKSAGGGADTQYF; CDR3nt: TGTGCCAGCAGCAAATCAGCGGGAGGGGGGGCAGATACGCAGTATTTT
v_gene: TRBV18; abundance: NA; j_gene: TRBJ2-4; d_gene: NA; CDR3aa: CASSPPPSGDIQYF; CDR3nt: TGTGCCAGCTCACCACCACCGTCAGGGGACATTCAGTACTTC
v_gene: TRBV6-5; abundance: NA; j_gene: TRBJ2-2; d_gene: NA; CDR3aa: CASSYGQTNTGELFF; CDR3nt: TGTGCCAGCAGTTACGGGCAAACGAACACCGGGGAGCTGTTTTTT
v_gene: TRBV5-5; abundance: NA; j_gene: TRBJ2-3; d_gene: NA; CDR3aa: CASSPSWQGDTQYF; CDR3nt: TGTGCCAGCAGCCCGTCATGGCAGGGAGATACGCAGTATTTT
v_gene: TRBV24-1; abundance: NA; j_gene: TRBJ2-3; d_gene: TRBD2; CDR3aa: CATSDSGGATDTQYF; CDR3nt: TGTGCCACCAGTGACAGCGGGGGAGCCACAGATACGCAGTATTTT
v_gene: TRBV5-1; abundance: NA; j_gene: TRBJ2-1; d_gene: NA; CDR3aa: CASSLAAVSYNEQFF; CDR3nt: TGCGCCAGCAGCTTGGCTGCAGTCTCCTACAATGAGCAGTTCTTC